The rows below give T cell receptor beta chains drawn from one sample of a study of shared clonotypes between healthy human individuals. Only in-frame clones appear in the TCRdb table, and some are missing; sequencing was by immunoSEQ multiplex PCR. The sample records under 1,900,000 clones, around 98.5% being singletons. The sequenced sample consisted of naive CD4+ T cells sorted from blood. All receptors derive from a man between 25 and 39 years old in good health. Both conserved end residues are trimmed from each CDR3. Each record gives: V gene, CDR3 protein.

TRBV10-3	ATTTASYYEQY
TRBV7-3	ASSPRVSSYNEQF
TRBV2	ASSERAVILAKNIQY
TRBV5-8	ASSLYFTGAYEQY
TRBV19	ASSKIGDRELF
TRBV18	ASSPQQGTLSYEQY
TRBV30	AWSVGTGNQPQH
TRBV7-6	ASSLVLRGEQY
TRBV9	ASSVGPGGPATGANVLT
TRBV28	ASSLTSTDTQY
TRBV19	ASSIGRIYEQY
TRBV7-9	ASSPLAQETQY
TRBV30	AWSGGRLGEQY
TRBV7-2	ASSLVGSEEQY
TRBV5-6	ASSLEVGGQAGHEQY
TRBV10-3	AISVGQGDGETQY
TRBV6-5	ASSGYGGSEKLF
TRBV15	ATSRAASEETQY
TRBV18	ASSSLGYEQF
TRBV27	ASSLGLSLIYNEQF
TRBV10-1	ASSESSTDTQY
TRBV5-1	ASSLADSGANVLT
TRBV11-2	ASSPLWGRTAYEQY
TRBV28	ASETGQGGETQY
TRBV10-1	ASSPLDGLGEQY
TRBV5-1	ASRRGEMGEQY
TRBV19	ASSIDRWGLKGEAF
TRBV7-9	ANGRGQSTEAF
TRBV28	ASSFRTGLYEQY
TRBV6-1	ASSEIMRHSSNQPQH
TRBV14	ASSHLIGQATNEKLF
TRBV27	ASSLSRADTGTAF